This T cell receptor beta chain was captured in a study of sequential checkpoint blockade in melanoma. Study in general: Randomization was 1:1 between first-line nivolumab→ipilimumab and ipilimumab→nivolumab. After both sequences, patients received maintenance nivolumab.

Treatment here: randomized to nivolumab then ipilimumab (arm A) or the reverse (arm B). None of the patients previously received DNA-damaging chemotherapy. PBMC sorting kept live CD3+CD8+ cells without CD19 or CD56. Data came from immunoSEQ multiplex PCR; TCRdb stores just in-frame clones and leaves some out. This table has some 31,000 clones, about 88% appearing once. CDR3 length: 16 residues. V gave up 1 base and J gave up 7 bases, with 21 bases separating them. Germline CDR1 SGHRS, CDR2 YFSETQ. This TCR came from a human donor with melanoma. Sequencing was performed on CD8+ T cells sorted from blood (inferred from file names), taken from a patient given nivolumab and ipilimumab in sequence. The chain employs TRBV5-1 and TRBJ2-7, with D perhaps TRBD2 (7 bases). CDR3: CASSLTGRAPYGEQYF. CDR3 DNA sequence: TGCGCCAGCAGCTTGACAGGGAGGGCCCCATACGGAGAGCAGTACTTC.